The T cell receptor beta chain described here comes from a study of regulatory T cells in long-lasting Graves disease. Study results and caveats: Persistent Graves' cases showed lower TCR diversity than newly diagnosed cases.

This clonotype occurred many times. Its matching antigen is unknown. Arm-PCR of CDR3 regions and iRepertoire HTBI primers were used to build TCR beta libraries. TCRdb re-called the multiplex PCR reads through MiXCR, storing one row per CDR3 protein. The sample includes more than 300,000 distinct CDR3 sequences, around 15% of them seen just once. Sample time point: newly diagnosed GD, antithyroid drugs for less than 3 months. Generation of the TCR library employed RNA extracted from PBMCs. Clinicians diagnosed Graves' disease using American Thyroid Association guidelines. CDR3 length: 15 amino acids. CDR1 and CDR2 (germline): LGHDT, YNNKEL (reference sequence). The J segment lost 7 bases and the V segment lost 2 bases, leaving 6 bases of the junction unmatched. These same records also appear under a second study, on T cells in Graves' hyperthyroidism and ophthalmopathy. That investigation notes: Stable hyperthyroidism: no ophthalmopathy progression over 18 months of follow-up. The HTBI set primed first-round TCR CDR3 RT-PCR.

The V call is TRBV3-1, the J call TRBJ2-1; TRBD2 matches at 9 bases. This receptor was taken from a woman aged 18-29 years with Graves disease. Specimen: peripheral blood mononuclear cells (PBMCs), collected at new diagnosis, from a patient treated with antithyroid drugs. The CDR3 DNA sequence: TGTGCCAGCAGCCAATTCCCTAGCGGGATAAATGAGCAGTTCTTC. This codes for CASSQFPSGINEQFF.